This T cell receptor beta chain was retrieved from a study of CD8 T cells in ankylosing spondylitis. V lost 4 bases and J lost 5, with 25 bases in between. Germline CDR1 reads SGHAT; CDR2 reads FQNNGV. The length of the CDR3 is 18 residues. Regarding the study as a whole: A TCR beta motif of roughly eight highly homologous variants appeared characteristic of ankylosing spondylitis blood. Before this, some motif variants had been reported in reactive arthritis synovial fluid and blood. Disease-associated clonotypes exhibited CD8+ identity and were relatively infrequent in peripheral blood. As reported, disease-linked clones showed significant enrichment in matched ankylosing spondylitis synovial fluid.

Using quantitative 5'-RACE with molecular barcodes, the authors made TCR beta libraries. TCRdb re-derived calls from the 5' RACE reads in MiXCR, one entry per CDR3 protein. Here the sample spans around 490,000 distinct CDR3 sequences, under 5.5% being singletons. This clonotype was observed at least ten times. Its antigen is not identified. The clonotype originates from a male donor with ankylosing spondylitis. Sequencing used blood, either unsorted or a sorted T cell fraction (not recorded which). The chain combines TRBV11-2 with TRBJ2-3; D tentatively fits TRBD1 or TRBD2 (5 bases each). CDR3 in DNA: TGTGCCAGCAGCTCCCTATCCCCTAAGAGGGGAAAGGGAGATACGCAGTATTTT. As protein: CASSSLSPKRGKGDTQYF. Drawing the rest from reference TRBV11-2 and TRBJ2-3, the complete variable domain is EAGVAQSPRYKIIEKRQSVAFWCNPISGHATLYWYQQILGQGPKLLIQFQNNGVVDDSQLPKDRFSAERLKGVDSTLKIQPAKLEDSAVYLCASSSLSPKRGKGDTQYFGPGTRLTVL.